A single sample gave rise to the 26 T cell receptor beta chains below, sequenced in a study of blood T cell repertoires in COVID-19. Clones were sequenced by immunoSEQ multiplex PCR, and TCRdb holds only the in-frame ones, with some missing. The data show around 200,000 clones, around 80% seen once. The sequenced material came from peripheral blood. These receptors were collected from a woman in her forties or fifties with acute or convalescent COVID-19.

The rearrangement links TRBV7-2 to TRBJ2-1; D may be TRBD1 (5 bases). The CDR3 totals 16 residues. The germline V gene has CDR1 SGHTA and CDR2 FQGNSA. Trimming shortened V by 5 bases and J by 2 bases, and 16 bases separated the two germline ends. The CDR3 nucleotides are TGTGCCAGCAGCCCGGTGGGGCAGGGTACCTACAATGAGCAGTTCTTC. Translated, it gives CASSPVGQGTYNEQFF. The entire variable domain, with the rest obtained from reference TRBV7-2 and TRBJ2-1, is as follows: GAGVSQSPSNKVTEKGKDVELRCDPISGHTALYWYRQSLGQGLEFLIYFQGNSAPDKSGLPSDRFSAERTGGSVSTLTIQRTQQEDSAVYLCASSPVGQGTYNEQFFGPGTRLTVL.

The chain has TRBV9 and TRBJ2-7, with D maybe TRBD2 (5 bases). Germline CDR1 and CDR2: SGDLS and YYNGEE. The CDR3 length is 15 residues. Trimming shortened V by 0 bases and J by 4 bases, and 14 bases separated the two germline ends. CDR3: CASSVADGRRYEQYF. DNA for the CDR3: TGTGCCAGCAGCGTAGCCGACGGCAGGAGGTACGAGCAGTACTTC.

The chain is built from TRBV9 and TRBJ2-1; a weak D match, TRBD2 (5 bases). This CDR3 spans 15 amino acids. CDR1 is SGDLS and CDR2 is YYNGEE in the germline V gene. The germline V and J ends were trimmed by 0 bases and 7 bases, with 14 bases remaining between them. The CDR3 DNA reads as TGTGCCAGCAGCGTAGGCGGTGCCGGGGATAATGAGCAGTTCTTC. Translated, it gives CASSVGGAGDNEQFF.

The rearrangement links TRBV9 to TRBJ2-7; 7 nucleotides match TRBD2. V was pared by 1 base and J by 0 bases, with 4 bases of the junction left unmatched. The CDR3 loop spans 15 amino acids. Germline lookup yields CDR1 SGDLS and CDR2 YYNGEE. The DNA for the CDR3 is TGTGCCAGCAGCGTAACAGCGGGGCCCTCCTACGAGCAGTACTTC. Its translation is CASSVTAGPSYEQYF.

The chain is built from TRBV7-2 and TRBJ2-3, with 8 bases identical to TRBD2. This CDR3 has 15 amino acids. J lost 5 bases, V lost 4 bases, and 8 bases had no gene match. Germline V gene sequence: CDR1 SGHTA, CDR2 FQGNSA. The CDR3 region has the DNA TGTGCCAGCAGCTCCTCGGGCCTAGCGGGAGATACGCAGTATTTT. It specifies CASSSSGLAGDTQYF.

CDR3 residues: CASGVAGAVNEQFF. CDR3 nucleotides: TGTGCCAGCGGCGTGGCGGGAGCAGTGAATGAGCAGTTCTTC. V gene TRBV3-1 (or the pseudogene TRBV3-2) combines with J gene TRBJ2-1, with 7 positions matching TRBD2. Germline CDR1 is LGHDT and CDR2 is YNNKEL (reference sequence). The CDR3 consists of 14 residues. Trimming took 8 bases from V and 7 from J; bases not matched to a gene: 11.

The chain carries TRBV4-1 and TRBJ2-7; D is undetermined. There are 14 residues in the CDR3. Between the trimmed V and J ends, which lost 1 base and 5 bases, there was a span of 12 bases. In germline, CDR1 is MGHRA, CDR2 YSYEKL. DNA for the CDR3: TGCGCCAGCAGCCAAGGATGGGCCGGCGACGAGCAGTACTTC. It yields the protein CASSQGWAGDEQYF.

A few counts support this clone. The rearrangement joins TRBV12-3 or TRBV12-4 to TRBJ2-2, with TRBD2 as a possible D gene (6 bases). The V and J ends lost 7 bases and 7 bases respectively, with 10 bases between them. CDR3 length: 12 residues. The CDR3 is CASIPEGGELFF. CDR3 bases: TGTGCCAGCATCCCGGAGGGCGGGGAGCTGTTTTTT.

This clone was seen a few times. The chain carries TRBV25-1 and TRBJ1-1, with unresolved D. The V end lost 6 bases, the J end lost 4 bases, and 6 bases lay between the germline ends. CDR3 length equals 11 residues. In germline, CDR1 is MGHDK, CDR2 SYGVNS. The CDR3 DNA sequence: TGTGCCAGCAGGGGCATCACTGAAGCTTTCTTT. This sequence encodes CASRGITEAFF.

This chain links TRBV21-1 with TRBJ2-2; the table's D call TRBD2 went unverified against the DNA. TRBV21-1 is marked as a pseudogene. The CDR3 length is 20 residues. The chain's CDR3 is CASSKPGLAGGPSCPGELFF. The CDR3 DNA reads as TGTGCCAGCAGCAAACCTGGACTAGCGGGAGGGCCGTCTTGTCCCGGGGAGCTGTTTTTT.

V is TRBV7-9 and J is TRBJ2-1, with D unclear. Germline assignment: CDR1 SEHNR and CDR2 FQNEAQ (reference sequence). The CDR3 totals 12 residues. The ends were cut back, 2 bases at V and 6 bases at J, with 5 bases in the middle. The CDR3 reads CASSLSLNEQFF. The CDR3 nucleotides are TGTGCCAGCAGCTTATCCCTCAATGAGCAGTTCTTC. Filled out from reference TRBV7-9 and TRBJ2-1, the complete variable domain reads DTGVSQNPRHKITKRGQNVTFRCDPISEHNRLYWYRQTLGQGPEFLTYFQNEAQLEKSRLLSDRFSAERPKGSFSTLEIQRTEQGDSAMYLCASSLSLNEQFFGPGTRLTVL.

The rearrangement joins TRBV2 to TRBJ1-2; a weak D match, TRBD1 (5 bases). Trimming took 10 bases from V and 0 from J, leaving 24 bases between them. The CDR3 runs to 17 residues. Germline CDR1 is SNHLY and CDR2 is FYNNEI. DNA for the CDR3: TGTGCCACCCCAAAGGCGGGGGGTAAATTAGCTAACTATGGCTACACCTTC. Its translation: CATPKAGGKLANYGYTF.

The chain uses TRBV24-1 and TRBJ2-7; 7 bases map to TRBD2. The CDR3 runs 15 residues. Looked up from germline, CDR1 is KGHDR and CDR2 is SFDVKD. V shed 8 bases, J shed 2 bases, and the junction held 11 bases outside the gene matches. The CDR3 nucleotides are TGTGCCACCACTTGCCGAGCTAGCGGAACCTACGAGCAGTACTTC. It translates to CATTCRASGTYEQYF.

As DNA, the CDR3 is TGTGCCAGCAGCCAAGTTGCGACGTGGGGGAGGGAGACCCAGTACTTC. Encoded protein: CASSQVATWGRETQYF. V usage is TRBV4-2 and J usage is TRBJ2-5, with a tentative D call TRBD2 (6 bases). V was shortened by 1 base and J by 5 bases, with 17 bases between the two germline ends. From germline, CDR1 is LGHNA and CDR2 YNFKEQ. This CDR3 is 16 amino acids long.

The chain recombines TRBV28 with TRBJ1-2; 12 bases are a match to TRBD1. Germline loops: CDR1 MDHEN, CDR2 SYDVKM. J was trimmed by 8 bases and V by 6 bases; bases with no gene match: 16. The CDR3 consists of 17 residues. The CDR3 nucleotides are TGTGCCAGCAGACCACAACCCCCGGGACAGGGGGCAGAGGGCTACACCTTC. It codes for CASRPQPPGQGAEGYTF.

The gene calls are TRBV5-1 and TRBJ1-5; the match to TRBD1 covers 9 bases. CDR3 length: 16 residues. Germline V gene sequence: CDR1 SGHRS, CDR2 YFSETQ. V lost 0 bases and J lost 5; bases outside the gene matches: 6. The CDR3 loop is CASSLGAGQGDQPQHF. In nucleotides, the CDR3 is TGCGCCAGCAGCTTGGGTGCGGGACAGGGTGATCAGCCCCAGCATTTT.

The rearrangement joins TRBV19 to TRBJ2-3; a possible D gene is TRBD1 (5 bases). Per the germline V gene, CDR1 is LNHDA and CDR2 is SQIVND (reference sequence). The CDR3 runs to 15 residues. V lost 4 bases to trimming and J lost 7 bases, with 18 bases between them. The DNA of the CDR3 is TGTGCCAGTAGTAAAACAGGCCTGATTGGAAATACGCAGTATTTT. As protein: CASSKTGLIGNTQYF.

The chain uses TRBV19 and TRBJ2-7; 12 bases line up with TRBD2. CDR3 size: 15 residues. CDR1 LNHDA and CDR2 SQIVND come from the germline V gene (reference sequence). V lost 3 bases to trimming and J lost 1 base; unmatched junction nucleotides: 1. CDR3 in amino acids: CASSIGLAGSYEQYF. The CDR3 DNA reads TGTGCCAGTAGTATCGGACTAGCGGGATCCTACGAGCAGTACTTC.

This chain connects TRBV12-3 or TRBV12-4 to TRBJ2-2, with D unclear. The CDR3 is made up of 11 amino acids. Trimming stripped 4 bases from V and 7 bases from J, with 4 bases between. The CDR3 DNA sequence: TGTGCCAGCAGTTACAGCGGGGAGCTGTTTTTT. This codes for CASSYSGELFF.

The gene calls are TRBV24-1 and TRBJ2-3, with 8 bases that match TRBD2. From germline, CDR1 is KGHDR and CDR2 SFDVKD. The CDR3 consists of 16 residues. Trimming cost V 0 bases and J 0 bases; bases outside gene matches: 1. The CDR3 region is CATSDLIAGSTDTQYF. The DNA for the CDR3 is TGTGCCACCAGTGATTTGATAGCGGGAAGCACAGATACGCAGTATTTT.

This clone was found a few times. This chain joins TRBV11-3 and TRBJ2-1; D gene unclear. V shed 0 bases and J shed 6 bases, with 15 bases lying between them. In germline, CDR1 is SGHNT, CDR2 YENEEA. The CDR3 has 16 residues. CDR3 DNA sequence: TGTGCCAGCAGCTTAGATGTCTCTCCTCCCTTCAATGAGCAGTTCTTC. Its protein is CASSLDVSPPFNEQFF.

This chain links TRBV11-2 with TRBJ2-5, with unresolved D. Per germline, CDR1 SGHAT and CDR2 FQNNGV. The CDR3 sequence is 13 residues long. The germline V and J ends were trimmed by 1 base and 2 bases, with 5 bases remaining between them. The CDR3 reads CASSLVLQETQYF. The CDR3 coding sequence is TGTGCCAGCAGCTTAGTATTGCAAGAGACCCAGTACTTC.

This clone was seen only a few times. This chain links TRBV27 with TRBJ2-7; tentative D call: TRBD1 (6 bases). Germline V gene data show CDR1 as MNHEY and CDR2 as SMNVEV (reference sequence). Trimming removed 8 bases from V and 5 bases from J, with 16 bases in between. The CDR3 covers 13 residues. CDR3 DNA sequence: TGTGCCAGCTCCACAGGGAATTTGAACGAGCAGTACTTC. Amino acids: CASSTGNLNEQYF.

The chain joins TRBV10-1 to TRBJ2-1; D is perhaps TRBD2 (6 bases). Germline-derived CDR1 and CDR2 are WNHNN and SYGVQD (reference sequence). This CDR3 contains 15 residues. The V and J ends lost 5 bases and 4 bases respectively, with 15 bases between them. Written as DNA, the CDR3 is TGCGCCAGCAGTCCCGTAGTAGCGGCGTACAATGAGCAGTTCTTC. It specifies CASSPVVAAYNEQFF.

The chain carries TRBV25-1 and TRBJ2-1; D remains unclear. V was shortened by 0 bases and J by 10 bases, with 13 bases between the two germline ends. The CDR3 sequence is 14 residues long. CDR1 is MGHDK, CDR2 SYGVNS, per germline. The CDR3 DNA follows: TGTGCCAGCAGTGAATACACCGGTCAACGGGAGCAGTTCTTC. Translating gives CASSEYTGQREQFF.

The chain has TRBV7-3 and TRBJ2-2, with TRBD2 identical over 11 bases. Trimming removed 5 bases from V and 2 bases from J; junction bases left unmatched: 4. Germline CDR1 reads SGHTA; CDR2 reads FQGTGA. The CDR3 is 16 amino acids. Written as DNA, the CDR3 is TGTGCCAGCAGCAAGACTAGCGGGGCTAACACCGGGGAGCTGTTTTTT. This sequence encodes CASSKTSGANTGELFF.